The 15 T cell receptor beta chains below all came from one sample that was sequenced in a study of blood T cell repertoires in COVID-19. The table came from immunoSEQ multiplex PCR; TCRdb's copy has only in-frame clones and leaves some out. The table includes roughly 180,000 clones, approximately 84% detected once. The sequenced sample consisted of peripheral blood. The origin of the receptors is a middle-aged man who had recovered from COVID-19.

V gene TRBV3-1 (or the pseudogene TRBV3-2) combines with J gene TRBJ2-7, with 9 positions matching TRBD1. Trimming at V came to 4 bases and at J to 2 bases, leaving 6 bases not matched to a gene. The CDR3 has 15 residues. Germline V gene lookup returns CDR1 LGHDT and CDR2 YNNKEL (reference sequence). CDR3 DNA sequence: TGTGCCAGCAGCCTCCCTGGACAGGGGACCTACGAGCAGTACTTC. This sequence encodes CASSLPGQGTYEQYF.

The genes are TRBV29-1 and TRBJ2-1; a possible D gene is TRBD2 (7 bases). The germline V gene has CDR1 SQVTM and CDR2 ANQGSEA. The CDR3 contains 13 residues. Trimming took 6 bases from V and 6 from J, leaving 15 bases between them. The chain's CDR3 is CSVGGAGLNEQFF. In DNA form, the CDR3 reads TGCAGCGTGGGGGGGGCAGGGCTCAATGAGCAGTTCTTC.

This chain connects TRBV5-4 to TRBJ2-7; D might be TRBD1 (5 bases). Looked up from germline, CDR1 is SGHNT and CDR2 is YYREEE (reference sequence). Trimming stripped 2 bases from V and 1 base from J, with 13 bases between. The length of the CDR3 is 15 residues. The chain's CDR3 is CASSLDGAGSYEQYF. The DNA for the CDR3 is TGTGCCAGCAGCTTAGATGGAGCAGGGTCCTACGAGCAGTACTTC.

DNA for the CDR3: TGTGCCAGCTCACCACAGGGAGTCACAGATACGCAGTATTTT. It codes for CASSPQGVTDTQYF. The J gene is TRBJ2-3, the V gene TRBV18; D might be TRBD2 (5 bases). Germline CDR1 is KGHSH and CDR2 is LQKENI. Trimming pared 1 base from V and 2 bases from J, leaving 7 bases between. The CDR3 extends over 14 amino acids.

This clone came up once. The chain combines TRBV7-6 with TRBJ1-2; TRBD1 matches 7 bases. The J segment lost 7 bases and the V segment lost 2 bases, leaving 4 bases of the junction unmatched. This CDR3 spans 13 amino acids. Germline V lookup: CDR1 SGHVS, CDR2 FNYEAQ. In nucleotides, the CDR3 is TGTGCCAGCAGCTTAACAGGGGTGGGTGGCTACACCTTC. The encoded protein is CASSLTGVGGYTF. Using reference TRBV7-6 and TRBJ1-2 for the parts outside the CDR3, the full variable domain is GAGVSQSPRYKVTKRGQDVALRCDPISGHVSLYWYRQALGQGPEFLTYFNYEAQQDKSGLPNDRFSAERPEGSISTLTIQRTEQRDSAMYRCASSLTGVGGYTFGSGTRLTVV.

The chain's CDR3 is CSASLLAAPGEQYF. For the CDR3, the DNA is TGCAGTGCTAGTCTTCTAGCGGCGCCGGGAGAGCAGTACTTC. The V call is TRBV20-1, the J call TRBJ2-7, with 7 bases that match TRBD2. The ends lost 3 bases at V and 7 bases at J; junction bases unmatched: 12. CDR1 and CDR2 (germline): DFQATT, SNEGSKA (reference sequence). The CDR3 contains 14 residues.

The chain employs TRBV6-5 and TRBJ2-6; no firm D call. The CDR3 extends over 13 amino acids. Trimming shortened V by 8 bases and J by 2 bases, and 7 bases separated the two germline ends. Germline V lookup: CDR1 MNHEY, CDR2 SVGAGI. This chain's CDR3 is CASELAGANVLTF. DNA of the CDR3: TGTGCCAGCGAACTGGCTGGGGCCAACGTCCTGACTTTC.

The V gene is TRBV11-3, the J gene TRBJ2-1; perhaps TRBD1 as D (6 bases). The CDR3 totals 14 residues. Germline loops: CDR1 SGHNT, CDR2 YENEEA. The V end lost 1 base, the J end lost 6 bases, and 10 bases lay between the germline ends. The CDR3 DNA sequence: TGTGCCAGCAGCTTAGCAGGGGCCCTCAATGAGCAGTTCTTC. Its translation is CASSLAGALNEQFF.

V gene TRBV11-2 combines with J gene TRBJ2-3; TRBD2 matches 8 bases. V lost 3 bases, J lost 3 bases, and 8 bases stayed unmatched. There are 16 residues in the CDR3. Germline lookup yields CDR1 SGHAT and CDR2 FQNNGV. CDR3 in amino acids: CASSFPKSGGTDTQYF. Written as DNA, the CDR3 is TGTGCCAGCAGCTTCCCGAAAAGCGGGGGAACAGATACGCAGTATTTT.

This chain uses TRBV5-5 with TRBJ2-5; D may be TRBD1 (7 bases). Trimming left V 1 base short and J 4 bases short, with 14 bases between. Germline CDR1 reads SGHKS; CDR2 reads YYEKEE (reference sequence). The CDR3 consists of 15 residues. The CDR3, as DNA: TGTGCCAGCAGCTTGACGGTTCAGGGGGGAGAGACCCAGTACTTC. It is translated as CASSLTVQGGETQYF. Complete variable domain (other parts from reference TRBV5-5 and TRBJ2-5): DAGVTQSPTHLIKTRGQQVTLRCSPISGHKSVSWYQQVLGQGPQFIFQYYEKEERGRGNFPDRFSARQFPNYSSELNVNALLLGDSALYLCASSLTVQGGETQYFGPGTRLLVL.

V is TRBV9 and J is TRBJ1-3, with D possibly being TRBD1 (6 bases). With 2 bases removed from V and 0 bases from J, the gap between germline ends came to 15 bases. CDR1 SGDLS and CDR2 YYNGEE come from the germline V gene. There are 17 residues in the CDR3. The CDR3 loop reads CASSVAGATTSGNTIYF. In nucleotides, the CDR3 is TGTGCCAGCAGCGTCGCGGGGGCAACGACCTCTGGAAACACCATATATTTT.

The J gene is TRBJ1-1, the V gene TRBV28; D may be TRBD1 (6 bases). CDR3 length: 12 residues. Deletions cut 6 bases from V and 6 bases from J, with 11 bases between. Germline CDR1 reads MDHEN; CDR2 reads SYDVKM. Here the CDR3 reads CASRSGTPEAFF. CDR3 bases: TGTGCCAGCAGGTCCGGGACACCTGAAGCTTTCTTT.

This clone was counted many times. The same CDR3 also results from other DNA sequences found in this sample. The genes are TRBV30 and TRBJ1-5, with D possibly TRBD1 on 5 matching bases. The CDR3 runs 13 residues. With 2 bases removed from V and 2 bases from J, the gap between germline ends came to 7 bases. Germline-derived CDR1 and CDR2 are GTSNPN and SVGIG (reference sequence). The CDR3 DNA reads TGTGCCTGGAGTACACAGGGCAATCAGCCCCAGCATTTT. This gives the protein CAWSTQGNQPQHF.

CDR3 in DNA: TGTGCCAGTAGTGGGGGACTAACCGCGAGGGGATTTAGGGAGCAGTACTTC. This sequence encodes CASSGGLTARGFREQYF. The chain employs TRBV19 and TRBJ2-7; 7 bases agree with TRBD2. The CDR3 loop spans 17 amino acids. The germline gives CDR1 LNHDA, CDR2 SQIVND (reference sequence). The trim removed 5 bases at V and 7 bases at J, leaving 20 bases unmatched.

The V call is TRBV7-2, the J call TRBJ2-1; 12 bases agree with TRBD2. From germline, CDR1 is SGHTA and CDR2 FQGNSA. The CDR3 covers 17 residues. Germline trimming cut 5 bases from V and 5 bases from J; bases unmatched to any gene: 10. This chain's CDR3 is CASSPNPGTSGHNEQFF. The CDR3 DNA sequence: TGTGCCAGCAGCCCTAACCCCGGGACTAGCGGGCACAATGAGCAGTTCTTC.